This record covers a single T cell receptor beta chain. Its antigen is not known. This CDR3 is also generated by other DNA sequences in the sample. The CDR3 spans 13 residues. Germline CDR1 reads LNHDA; CDR2 reads SQIVND (reference sequence). V dropped 6 bases and J dropped 1 base, with 7 bases sitting between them. The data stem from a study of shared clonotypes between healthy human individuals. The overall study: CD8 memory received one plate per donor, CD8 naive two, CD4 memory three and CD4 naive three.

Study findings and constraints: The rarefaction results pointed to incomplete sorted-subset sequencing despite large depth.

As processed by the authors: Because ImmunoSEQ provided only junction sequences with no quality scores, the filtering differed. The assay was immunoSEQ multiplex PCR, and TCRdb's table has in-frame clones only and misses some. V, J and clone size were drawn from that table, and D and trimming were deduced from the DNA. The table lists more than 2 million clones, about 95% of them singletons. Terminally differentiated effector memory CD45RA+ cells were left out of the naive CD8 fraction, which was CD45RO-negative and positively selected for CCR7. All the donors were Caucasian adults who lived in Nashville, Tennessee.

The TCR sequence derives from a man younger than 35 in good health. The rearrangement uses TRBV19 and TRBJ1-5, with D uncertain. The sequenced material came from naive CD8+ T cells sorted from blood. In DNA form, the CDR3 reads TGTGCCAGTAGCTACGGCAGCAATCAGCCCCAGCATTTT. It yields the protein CASSYGSNQPQHF.